A single sample gave rise to the 5 T cell receptor beta chains below, sequenced in a study of control samples from healthy donors and cancer patients (dated by TCRdb to about 2020). Libraries were made using the immunoSEQ multiplex PCR assay. TCRdb re-hosts the immuneACCESS table, in-frame sequences only. Its copies lack some clones; in the studies checked, an unresolved V gene accounts for under half of them, and the cause for the rest is not known. This sample holds about 79,000 clones; approximately 94% were observed only once. The ten largest clones take up about 1.3% of the sample. The sample comprised PBMCs. These TCRs come from a middle-aged woman with lung cancer.

V and J are TRBV5-4 and TRBJ2-3; D could derive from TRBD1 or TRBD2 (6 bases each). V dropped 4 bases and J dropped 1 base, with 7 bases sitting between them. Germline lookup yields CDR1 SGHNT and CDR2 YYREEE (reference sequence). The CDR3 consists of 13 residues. This chain's CDR3 is CASSRGGTDTQYF. The CDR3 region has the DNA TGTGCCAGCAGCAGGGGGGGCACAGATACGCAGTATTTT.

This rearrangement joins TRBV7-8 to TRBJ1-2, with TRBD1 matching 7 bases. CDR3 length: 14 amino acids. J gave up 8 bases and V 1 base, and 7 bases lay outside the gene matches. Germline CDR1 and CDR2: SGHVS and FQNEAQ. The CDR3 nucleotides are TGTGCCAGCAGCTTAGGCCGGGACAGTCTGGGCTACACCTTC. The encoded protein is CASSLGRDSLGYTF.

V is TRBV19 and J is TRBJ1-2; TRBD1 agrees at 9 bases. Trimming cost V 6 bases and J 6 bases; bases outside gene matches: 20. Germline CDR1 and CDR2: LNHDA and SQIVND (reference sequence). The CDR3 extends over 18 amino acids. CDR3 in amino acids: CASSHTTGTGSDSDGYTF. The CDR3 nucleotides read TGTGCCAGTAGCCATACCACCGGGACAGGGAGCGATTCGGATGGCTACACCTTC.

This rearrangement joins TRBV19 to TRBJ1-6; D ambiguous. Trimming cost V 7 bases and J 1 base, with 14 bases left between them. The CDR3 length is 16 residues. Germline V lookup: CDR1 LNHDA, CDR2 SQIVND (reference sequence). The CDR3, as DNA: TGTGCCAGTACTTACAGACCGGGGTCCTATAATTCACCCCTCCACTTT. Its protein is CASTYRPGSYNSPLHF. Based on the CDR3 plus reference TRBV19 and TRBJ1-6, the full variable domain is DGGITQSPKYLFRKEGQNVTLSCEQNLNHDAMYWYRQDPGQGLRLIYYSQIVNDFQKGDIAEGYSVSREKKESFPLTVTSAQKNPTAFYLCASTYRPGSYNSPLHFGNGTRLTVT.

The chain recombines TRBV13 with TRBJ1-5; 10 positions match TRBD1. Germline CDR1 PRHDT, CDR2 FYEKMQ (reference sequence). The CDR3 length is 16 residues. Trimming at V came to 6 bases and at J to 1 base, leaving 6 bases not matched to a gene. This chain's CDR3 is CASSYRDRGSNQPQHF. The CDR3 DNA sequence: TGTGCCAGCAGTTACCGGGACAGGGGAAGCAATCAGCCCCAGCATTTT.